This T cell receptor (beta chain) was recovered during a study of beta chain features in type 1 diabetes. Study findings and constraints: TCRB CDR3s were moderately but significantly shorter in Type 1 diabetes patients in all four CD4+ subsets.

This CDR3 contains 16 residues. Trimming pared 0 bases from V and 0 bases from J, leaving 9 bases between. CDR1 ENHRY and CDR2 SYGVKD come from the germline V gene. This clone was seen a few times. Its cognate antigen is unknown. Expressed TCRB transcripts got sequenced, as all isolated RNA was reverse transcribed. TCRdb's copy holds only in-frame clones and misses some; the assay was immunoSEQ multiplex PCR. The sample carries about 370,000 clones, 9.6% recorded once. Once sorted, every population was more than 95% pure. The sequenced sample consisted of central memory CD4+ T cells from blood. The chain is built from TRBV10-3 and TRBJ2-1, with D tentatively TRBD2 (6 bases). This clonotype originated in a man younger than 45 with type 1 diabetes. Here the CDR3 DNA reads TGTGCCATCAGTGAGTCGGGGGGAAACTCCTACAATGAGCAGTTCTTC. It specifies CAISESGGNSYNEQFF.